The rows below give T cell receptor delta chains drawn from one sample of a study of gamma-delta T cells after stem cell transplantation. TCRdb repeated clone calling on the RT-PCR reads with CATT. The table lists about 10,000 delta-chain clones, about 1.2% of them singletons. The sequenced sample consisted of gamma-delta T cells. The source is a human donor. It is not recorded whose cells these are; they may come from a transplant donor. Each CDR3 is given with its conserved first and last residue. D genes are given only for firm matches. For some rows the clone size is stated as once, few or many, or as a class when expanded; others skip it.

NA	TRDV2	TRDJ1	medium-sized	TGTGCCTGTGACACCGTCGGGATAGGATTTTCCGATAAACTCATCTTT	CACDTVGIGFSDKLIF
NA	TRDV2	TRDJ1	many	TGTGCCTGTGACGAAGTCTTGGGGGGCCCCAACACCGATAAACTCATCTTT	CACDEVLGGPNTDKLIF
TRDD3	TRDV2	TRDJ1	NA	TGTGCCTGTGACAAGCTGGGGGATACGCCCTTGAACACCGATAAACTCATCTTT	CACDKLGDTPLNTDKLIF
TRDD3	TRDV2	TRDJ1	many	TGTGCCTGTGACCCAATGCCTTTCGGTACTGGGGGATATTTTAGACCGGATAAACTCATCTTT	CACDPMPFGTGGYFRPDKLIF
TRDD3	TRDV2	TRDJ1	NA	TGTGCCTGTGACTCCCTCGGGGGGGATATCACCGATAAACTCATCTTT	CACDSLGGDITDKLIF
TRDD3	TRDV2	TRDJ1	many	TGTGCCTGTGACACCGTCGGCACTGGGGAACACACCGATAAACTCATCTTT	CACDTVGTGEHTDKLIF
TRDD3	TRDV2	TRDJ3	many	TGTGCCTGTGACACCGTTAGAACCTTAGTACTGGGGGATCTCCCAGGGGACACCCGACAGATGTTTTTC	CACDTVRTLVLGDLPGDTRQMFF
TRDD3	TRDV2	TRDJ1	many	TGTGCCTGTGACACCATACTGGGGGCCTCAGATTACACCGATAAACTCATCTTT	CACDTILGASDYTDKLIF
TRDD3	TRDV2	TRDJ1	many	TGTGCCTGTGACACCCTGGGGCTGGGGGATAAGGGCACCGATAAACTCATCTTT	CACDTLGLGDKGTDKLIF
TRDD3	TRDV2	TRDJ1	medium-sized	TGTGCCTGTGATGATATAGGGAAGACTGGGGGAGCCTACACCGATAAACTCATCTTT	CACDDIGKTGGAYTDKLIF
TRDD3	TRDV2	TRDJ1	few	TGTGCCTGTGACAAGGTGGGGGATAAGGCCGATAAACTCATCTTT	CACDKVGDKADKLIF
TRDD3	TRDV2	TRDJ1	few	TGTGCCTGTGAGCGAATGGGGGATACGCCCTTGAACACCGATAAACTCATCTTT	CACERMGDTPLNTDKLIF
NA	TRDV2	TRDJ3	many	TGTGCCTGTGACACCTCCGGGGGTGGGGGCCCCCCCACCTGGGACACCCGACAGATGTTTTTC	CACDTSGGGGPPTWDTRQMFF
NA	TRDV2	TRDJ3	few	TGTGCCTGTGACACCGTCCGGGGAGCCTGGGACACCCGACAGATGTTTTTC	CACDTVRGAWDTRQMFF
NA	TRDV2	TRDJ1	medium-sized	TGTGCCTGTGACACCGTGGGTGAAGTCGTGACCGATAAACTCATCTTT	CACDTVGEVVTDKLIF
TRDD3	TRDV2	TRDJ1	many	TGTGCCTGTGACACAGCCGGGGGATTTAGAGCCGAACTCATCTTT	CACDTAGGFRAELIF
NA	TRDV2	TRDJ1	medium-sized	TGTGCCTGTGACTCGATCCAGTACACCGATAAACTCATCTTT	CACDSIQYTDKLIF
TRDD3	TRDV2	TRDJ1	NA	TGTGCCTGTGACACCGTGATGGGGGATACCGGCGACACCGATAAACTCATCTTT	CACDTVMGDTGDTDKLIF
TRDD3	TRDV2	TRDJ3	many	TGTGCCTGTGACACCCTTACTGGGGGATCGAGCTCCTGGGACACCCGACAGATGTTTTTC	CACDTLTGGSSSWDTRQMFF
TRDD3	TRDV2	TRDJ1	many	TGTGCCTGTGACACCATTGGGACTGGGGCCGGAACCGATAAACTCATCTTT	CACDTIGTGAGTDKLIF
TRDD3	TRDV2	TRDJ1	many	TGTGCCTGTGAAGCTGTACTGGGGGATACGCGAAACCGGGACCCGGCCGATAAACTCATCTTT	CACEAVLGDTRNRDPADKLIF
TRDD3	TRDV2	TRDJ1	medium-sized	TGTGCCTGTGACCCACTGGGGGATAGGGGTAAACTCATCTTT	CACDPLGDRGKLIF
TRDD3	TRDV2	TRDJ1	medium-sized	TGTGCCTGTGACCCGGTGGGGGATCTAACCGATAAACTCATCTTT	CACDPVGDLTDKLIF
TRDD3	TRDV2	TRDJ1	medium-sized	TGTGCCTGTGACACCCTATCTCGGGGATACGCCACCGATAAACTCATCTTT	CACDTLSRGYATDKLIF
NA	TRDV2	TRDJ4	few	TGTGCCTGTGATGAGCTGGGAGATGACACCAGACCCCTGATCTTT	CACDELGDDTRPLIF
TRDD3	TRDV2	TRDJ3	few	TGTGCCTGTGACTCCTTACTGGGGGATACGTCCTGGGACACCCGACAGATGTTTTTC	CACDSLLGDTSWDTRQMFF
TRDD3	TRDV2	TRDJ1	many	TGTGCCTGTGACACCGTGGGGGATCTGAGTAAACTCATCTTT	CACDTVGDLSKLIF
TRDD3	TRDV2	TRDJ1	hyperexpanded	TGTGCCTGTGACACTTTTCCAACTGGGGGACACACCGATAAACTCATCTTT	CACDTFPTGGHTDKLIF
NA	TRDV2	TRDJ1	medium-sized	TGTGCCTGTGACACAATTGGGACCCGGCCGGGTAAACTCATCTTT	CACDTIGTRPGKLIF
NA	TRDV2	TRDJ3	large	TGTGCCTGTGACACCGTACTCGGCCGCTCCTGGGACACCCGACAGATGTTTTTC	CACDTVLGRSWDTRQMFF
NA	TRDV2	TRDJ1	large	TGTGCCTGTGACACCGTTTCTCTACTACGAGTGGACGGTAAGCGGGTACCTAAACTCATCTTT	CACDTVSLLRVDGKRVPKLIF
TRDD3	TRDV2	TRDJ1	NA	TGTGCCTGTGACCCTTTGGGGGATAGGAGGACCGATAAACTCATCTTT	CACDPLGDRRTDKLIF
TRDD3	TRDV2	TRDJ1	few	TGTGCCTGTGACCTACTGGGGGATACTCTATACACCGATAAACTCATCTTT	CACDLLGDTLYTDKLIF
TRDD3	TRDV2	TRDJ1	medium-sized	TGTGCCTGTGACGTACTGGGGGCCCTCACCGATAAACTCATCTTT	CACDVLGALTDKLIF
TRDD3	TRDV2	TRDJ3	medium-sized	TGTGCCTGTGACACTACTGGGGGATACAGCTCCTGGGACACCCGACAGATGTTTTTC	CACDTTGGYSSWDTRQMFF
NA	TRDV2	TRDJ1	medium-sized	TGTGCCTGTGACACCGGAGGTATAAGTGGGGTCAGACAGGTGAACACCGATAAACTCATCTTT	CACDTGGISGVRQVNTDKLIF
NA	TRDV2	TRDJ1	medium-sized	TGTGCCTGTGACACCCTTCCCGCAAAGGGGGACCCCAACACCGATAAACTCATCTTT	CACDTLPAKGDPNTDKLIF
TRDD3	TRDV2	TRDJ1	many	TGTGCCTGTGACACAGTCCTGGGGGATACCCTATACACCGATAAACTCATCTTT	CACDTVLGDTLYTDKLIF
TRDD3	TRDV2	TRDJ1	medium-sized	TGTGCCTGTGACAGTGTACTGGGGGCCCCACAGTACACCGATAAACTCATCTTT	CACDSVLGAPQYTDKLIF
TRDD3	TRDV2	TRDJ1	NA	TGTGCCTGTGACACCGTGGGGGATAGGAGGAACACCGATAAACTCATCTTT	CACDTVGDRRNTDKLIF
NA	TRDV2	TRDJ1	few	TGTGCCTGTGACACAGTCGGGGGACCCACCGATAAACTCATCTTT	CACDTVGGPTDKLIF
NA	TRDV2	TRDJ1	NA	TGTGCCTGTGACACAGTGGGGGCCGATAAACTCATCTTT	CACDTVGADKLIF
TRDD3	TRDV2	TRDJ1	NA	TGTGCCTGTGACTCCCTCGTACTGGGGGATACGGGCACCGATAAACTCATCTTT	CACDSLVLGDTGTDKLIF